This paragraph reports one T cell receptor beta chain. Its antigen is undetermined. This sample was included in a study of cytomegalovirus exposure and HLA in healthy donors. Whole-study results and caveats: As confirmed in vitro, three CMV-associated chains were specific for CMV antigens. What a later analysis showed was that several of the most significant clusters appeared linked to common viral pathogens. CMV serostatus was the sole immune exposure data available.

Germline V lookup: CDR1 SGHDN, CDR2 FVKESK. Trimming left V 0 bases short and J 6 bases short, with 10 bases between. The CDR3 is 14 residues long. Each donor was healthy, and each was a bone marrow donor. The PCR was carried out with 60 Vbeta primers and 13 Jbeta primers. The table came from immunoSEQ multiplex PCR; TCRdb's copy has only in-frame clones and leaves some out. The sample holds nearly 200,000 clones; 85% to 90% are singletons and the top ten take about 1.2%. This clonotype was sampled from a man aged 25-45 years in good health and CMV-seronegative. The sample consisted of PBMCs. This chain connects TRBV14 to TRBJ2-3; D ambiguous. The CDR3 sequence is CASSQESRRDTQYF. CDR3 sequence (DNA): TGTGCCAGCAGCCAAGAATCCCGGCGGGATACGCAGTATTTT. Complete variable domain (other parts from reference TRBV14 and TRBJ2-3): EAGVTQFPSHSVIEKGQTVTLRCDPISGHDNLYWYRRVMGKEIKFLLHFVKESKQDESGMPNNRFLAERTGGTYSTLKVQPAELEDSGVYFCASSQESRRDTQYFGPGTRLTVL.